These 24 T cell receptor beta chains were all obtained from the same sample, sequenced in a study of CD8 T cells in ankylosing spondylitis. Using its own MiXCR run on the 5' RACE reads, TCRdb lists one record per CDR3 protein. The table has about 360,000 distinct CDR3 sequences, roughly 14% seen once. Input material: blood, either unsorted or a sorted T cell fraction (not recorded which). The source is a male donor with ankylosing spondylitis or in good health (not recorded which).

The chain is built from TRBV4-1 and TRBJ1-2; D is unresolved. V was cut by 1 base and J by 2 bases, with 8 bases left in between. CDR3 length equals 14 residues. In germline, CDR1 is MGHRA, CDR2 YSYEKL. CDR3 in DNA: TGCGCCAGCAGCCAAGGGGCGAAGAACTATGGCTACACCTTC. Translation: CASSQGAKNYGYTF.

This clonotype was seen a few times. This rearrangement joins TRBV29-1 to TRBJ2-3; the D is unclear. V lost 7 bases and J lost 6, with 14 bases in between. The CDR3 has 12 amino acids. From germline, CDR1 is SQVTM and CDR2 ANQGSEA. CDR3 bases: TGCAGCGCCGCCCAGACGATGGATACGCAGTATTTT. It codes for CSAAQTMDTQYF.

The chain combines TRBV12-3 or TRBV12-4 with TRBJ2-7; the D gene is possibly TRBD1 (6 bases). Trimming removed 6 bases at V and 2 bases at J, with 17 bases between. The CDR3 spans 15 residues. The CDR3 loop reads CASRPVGAATYEQYF. The CDR3 DNA reads TGTGCCAGCAGGCCCGTGGGGGCTGCGACCTACGAGCAGTACTTC.

This rearrangement joins TRBV13 to TRBJ2-1, with 7 bases identical to TRBD1. Per the germline V gene, CDR1 is PRHDT and CDR2 is FYEKMQ (reference sequence). The CDR3 covers 12 residues. The V segment lost 4 bases and the J segment 10 bases; nucleotides outside the gene matches: 4. The CDR3, as DNA: TGTGCCAGCAGCTCAGACAGGGACGAGCAGTTCTTC. Amino acids: CASSSDRDEQFF.

As regards this clonotype: This may be a read error, as it is one base from a much larger clone. The chain joins TRBV6-1 to TRBJ1-2; TRBD1 aligns across 9 bases. Germline trimming cut 6 bases from V and 4 bases from J; bases unmatched to any gene: 3. Germline CDR1 and CDR2: MNHNS and SASEGT. The CDR3 contains 13 residues. In DNA, the CDR3 is TGTGCCAGCAGCACAGGGGGCGGCTATGGCTACACCTTC. This gives the protein CASSTGGGYGYTF.

The rearrangement joins TRBV15 to TRBJ2-4; D is uncertain. V lost 4 bases, J lost 0 bases, and 10 bases lay in between. CDR3 length equals 15 residues. Germline CDR1 reads LNHNV; CDR2 reads YYDKDF (reference sequence). CDR3 sequence: CATSNKILAKNIQYF. CDR3 nucleotide sequence: TGTGCCACCAGCAACAAGATACTAGCCAAAAACATTCAGTACTTC. Full variable domain (rest looked up from reference TRBV15 and TRBJ2-4): DAMVIQNPRYQVTQFGKPVTLSCSQTLNHNVMYWYQQKSSQAPKLLFHYYDKDFNNEADTPDNFQSRRPNTSFCFLDIRSPGLGDTAMYLCATSNKILAKNIQYFGAGTRLSVL.

The V gene is TRBV5-4, the J gene TRBJ2-1, with 7 bases lining up with TRBD2. The ends lost 3 bases at V and 6 bases at J; junction bases unmatched: 6. Per germline, CDR1 SGHNT and CDR2 YYREEE (reference sequence). The CDR3 consists of 14 residues. The CDR3 reads CASSSMGLPNEQFF. CDR3 in DNA: TGTGCCAGCAGCTCGATGGGACTACCCAATGAGCAGTTCTTC. The full variable domain, its missing parts supplied by reference TRBV5-4 and TRBJ2-1, is ETGVTQSPTHLIKTRGQQVTLRCSSQSGHNTVSWYQQALGQGPQFIFQYYREEENGRGNFPPRFSGLQFPNYSSELNVNALELDDSALYLCASSSMGLPNEQFFGPGTRLTVL.

V usage is TRBV20-1 and J usage is TRBJ2-5; perhaps TRBD2 as D (5 bases). CDR1 and CDR2 (germline): DFQATT, SNEGSKA (reference sequence). Trimming took 0 bases from V and 2 from J, leaving 25 bases between them. There are 19 residues in the CDR3. The CDR3 is CSARDAPPGLVSGQETQYF. The CDR3 nucleotides read TGCAGTGCTAGAGATGCACCCCCGGGTTTGGTGTCGGGACAAGAGACCCAGTACTTC.

The chain recombines TRBV10-3 with TRBJ1-2, with a tentative D call TRBD1 (6 bases). Trimming stripped 10 bases from V and 3 bases from J, with 15 bases between. The CDR3 totals 13 residues. Germline loops: CDR1 ENHRY, CDR2 SYGVKD. CDR3 in DNA: TGTGCCACACGGACAGAAAACTACTATGGCTACACCTTC. Its translation: CATRTENYYGYTF.

This clonotype was detected only a few times. CDR3 residues: CATSIGTSGATDTQYF. CDR3 bases: TGTGCCACCAGCATCGGGACTAGCGGGGCTACAGATACGCAGTATTTT. The rearrangement uses TRBV15 and TRBJ2-3; 13 positions agree with TRBD2. The trim removed 4 bases at V and 3 bases at J, leaving 4 bases unmatched. This CDR3 is 16 amino acids long. The germline gives CDR1 LNHNV, CDR2 YYDKDF (reference sequence).

This clonotype was detected only a few times. The chain uses TRBV7-2 and TRBJ2-1; weak D call: TRBD1 (6 bases). The CDR3 is made up of 14 amino acids. Germline V gives CDR1 SGHTA, CDR2 FQGNSA. V lost 4 bases and J lost 6, with 13 bases in between. CDR3 bases: TGTGCCAGCAGCTCCCTTGACAGGTTCAATGAGCAGTTCTTC. Translation gives CASSSLDRFNEQFF.

There are a few counts of this clonotype. The rearrangement joins TRBV20-1 to TRBJ1-3; D is perhaps TRBD1 (6 bases). Trimming shortened V by 4 bases and J by 0 bases, and 10 bases separated the two germline ends. This CDR3 is 14 amino acids long. CDR1 is DFQATT and CDR2 is SNEGSKA in the germline V gene (reference sequence). CDR3 in DNA: TGCAGTGCTACAGACAGGCTCTCTGGAAACACCATATATTTT. This gives the protein CSATDRLSGNTIYF.

J is TRBJ1-6 and V is TRBV6-1, with unresolved D. V was shortened by 6 bases and J by 7 bases, with 13 bases between the two germline ends. The germline V gene encodes CDR1 MNHNS and CDR2 SASEGT. The CDR3 has 14 residues. This chain's CDR3 is CASRPDLGNSPLHF. CDR3 bases: TGTGCCAGCAGGCCCGACTTGGGGAATTCACCCCTCCACTTT.

The sample holds a few counts of this clonotype. This chain connects TRBV12-5 to TRBJ1-5; TRBD1 is a possible D gene (6 bases). Germline V lookup: CDR1 LGHNT, CDR2 FRNRAP. The germline V and J ends were trimmed by 7 bases and 3 bases, with 13 bases remaining between them. The CDR3 runs to 14 residues. CDR3 DNA: TGTGCTAGTGCCCTACAGGGCAACAATCAGCCCCAGCATTTT. This translates into CASALQGNNQPQHF.

The chain combines TRBV3-1 with TRBJ2-1; 14 nucleotides align to TRBD2. Germline values: CDR1 LGHDT, CDR2 YNNKEL (reference sequence). CDR3 length: 16 residues. V trimming: 8 bases; J trimming: 7 bases; junction bases outside the gene matches: 10. CDR3 DNA sequence: TGTGCCAGCGGATCTCAGGGGACTAGCGGGAGTAATGAGCAGTTCTTC. Protein sequence: CASGSQGTSGSNEQFF.

The chain links TRBV4-1 to TRBJ1-2, with 8 bases that match TRBD1. Germline-derived CDR1 and CDR2 are MGHRA and YSYEKL. Losses at the gene ends were 1 base for V and 5 bases for J; bases not matched to a gene: 6. This CDR3 has 15 amino acids. Written as DNA, the CDR3 is TGCGCCAGCAGCCAAGGGACAGGGTCCGGATATGGCTACACCTTC. Its translation is CASSQGTGSGYGYTF.

The table lists this clonotype with many counts. This rearrangement joins TRBV7-2 to TRBJ2-3; 7 bases align to TRBD1. Germline loops: CDR1 SGHTA, CDR2 FQGNSA. The CDR3 contains 14 residues. Trimming cost V 3 bases and J 3 bases; bases outside gene matches: 3. CDR3 nucleotides: TGTGCCAGCAGCTTCGGGACAGCTACAGATACGCAGTATTTT. Translation: CASSFGTATDTQYF.

The V and J genes are TRBV3-1 and TRBJ1-6; the D is unclear. The CDR3 sequence is 17 residues long. Between the trimmed V and J ends, which lost 0 bases and 0 bases, there was a span of 9 bases. The germline CDR1 and CDR2 sequences are LGHDT and YNNKEL (reference sequence). The chain's CDR3 is CASSQEPPSSYNSPLHF. The CDR3 DNA is TGTGCCAGCAGCCAAGAGCCCCCGAGCTCCTATAATTCACCCCTCCACTTT.

In this sample, this clonotype turned up once. The rearrangement uses TRBV12-3 or TRBV12-4 and TRBJ1-4; no firm D call. This CDR3 region has 13 residues. V lost 3 bases and J lost 7, with 9 bases in between. CDR3 nucleotide sequence: TGTGCCAGCAGTTTTAGGGCTGGTGAAAAACTGTTTTTT. Its protein product is CASSFRAGEKLFF.

This clonotype came up a few times. The chain uses TRBV15 and TRBJ2-5; D gene uncertain. V lost 5 bases and J 4 bases, leaving 11 bases between the germline ends. This CDR3 region has 13 residues. The germline gives CDR1 LNHNV, CDR2 YYDKDF (reference sequence). The CDR3 reads CATSQNRAETQYF. The CDR3 DNA reads TGTGCCACCAGCCAAAACCGAGCAGAGACCCAGTACTTC. The full variable domain, completed using reference TRBV15 and TRBJ2-5, is DAMVIQNPRYQVTQFGKPVTLSCSQTLNHNVMYWYQQKSSQAPKLLFHYYDKDFNNEADTPDNFQSRRPNTSFCFLDIRSPGLGDTAMYLCATSQNRAETQYFGPGTRLLVL.

This clonotype has a count of ten or more. The rearrangement uses TRBV18 and TRBJ2-1, with 13 nucleotides matching TRBD2. V was pared by 5 bases and J by 4 bases, with 2 bases of the junction left unmatched. CDR1 is KGHSH and CDR2 is LQKENI in the germline V gene. This CDR3 is 15 amino acids long. CDR3 DNA: TGTGCCAGCTCAGGACTAGCGGGAGCATACAATGAGCAGTTCTTC. Amino acid sequence: CASSGLAGAYNEQFF.

The chain carries TRBV5-1 and TRBJ2-5; the D gene is possibly TRBD1 (5 bases). CDR3 length equals 14 residues. The germline V and J ends were trimmed by 3 bases and 5 bases, with 14 bases remaining between them. Germline V gives CDR1 SGHRS, CDR2 YFSETQ. CDR3 amino acids: CASSSTDIRETQYF. CDR3 DNA sequence: TGCGCCAGCAGCTCGACGGACATCCGGGAGACCCAGTACTTC. Complete variable domain (other parts from reference TRBV5-1 and TRBJ2-5): KAGVTQTPRYLIKTRGQQVTLSCSPISGHRSVSWYQQTPGQGLQFLFEYFSETQRNKGNFPGRFSGRQFSNSRSEMNVSTLELGDSALYLCASSSTDIRETQYFGPGTRLLVL.

The chain combines TRBV2 with TRBJ2-2; 11 bases agree with TRBD2. V lost 1 base to trimming and J lost 3 bases; unmatched junction nucleotides: 1. This CDR3 has 16 residues. CDR1 SNHLY and CDR2 FYNNEI come from the germline V gene. CDR3 residues: CASSEGLAGYTGELFF. Here the CDR3 DNA reads TGTGCCAGCAGTGAAGGACTAGCGGGGTACACCGGGGAGCTGTTTTTT.

The chain employs TRBV14 and TRBJ2-1, with TRBD1 as a possible D gene (6 bases). The CDR3 has 14 residues. V was trimmed by 3 bases and J by 5 bases, leaving 11 bases between them. The V gene's germline CDR1 is SGHDN and CDR2 FVKESK. In DNA, the CDR3 is TGTGCCAGCAGCCATTACAGGGAAAACAATGAGCAGTTCTTC. Translation gives CASSHYRENNEQFF.